The 27 T cell receptor beta chains reported below all come from one sample, sequenced in a study of cytomegalovirus exposure and HLA in healthy donors. Amplification used 60 Vbeta primers and 13 Jbeta primers. Profiling relied on immunoSEQ multiplex PCR, and the TCRdb table lists in-frame clones only, not all of them. The sample shows approximately 240,000 clones, around 89% of them seen only once. Sequenced material: PBMCs. These receptors came from a woman under 30 in good health and CMV-seronegative.

This rearrangement joins TRBV7-8 to TRBJ1-6; 7 nucleotides align to TRBD1. Germline assignment: CDR1 SGHVS and CDR2 FQNEAQ. V shed 4 bases and J 10 bases; nucleotides not matched to a gene: 10. The CDR3 sequence is 15 residues long. This chain's CDR3 is CASSYPDREASPLHF. CDR3 sequence (DNA): TGTGCCAGCAGCTACCCAGACAGGGAAGCATCACCCCTCCACTTT. Complete variable domain (other parts from reference TRBV7-8 and TRBJ1-6): GAGVSQSPRYKVAKRGQDVALRCDPISGHVSLFWYQQALGQGPEFLTYFQNEAQLDKSGLPSDRFFAERPEGSVSTLKIQRTQQEDSAVYLCASSYPDREASPLHFGNGTRLTVT.

This chain links TRBV7-9 with TRBJ2-1; D gene ambiguous. CDR1 and CDR2 (germline): SEHNR, FQNEAQ (reference sequence). Trimming took 7 bases from V and 1 from J, leaving 11 bases between them. This CDR3 is 14 amino acids long. The CDR3 sequence: CASTEPGSYNEQFF. CDR3 DNA: TGTGCCAGCACCGAACCGGGTTCCTACAATGAGCAGTTCTTC. Combining the CDR3 with reference TRBV7-9 and TRBJ2-1 gives the whole variable domain DTGVSQNPRHKITKRGQNVTFRCDPISEHNRLYWYRQTLGQGPEFLTYFQNEAQLEKSRLLSDRFSAERPKGSFSTLEIQRTEQGDSAMYLCASTEPGSYNEQFFGPGTRLTVL.

This rearrangement joins TRBV18 to TRBJ2-1; TRBD2 aligns across 10 bases. Germline assignment: CDR1 KGHSH and CDR2 LQKENI. The CDR3 runs to 18 residues. The J segment lost 5 bases and the V segment lost 2 bases, leaving 12 bases of the junction unmatched. CDR3 bases: TGTGCCAGCTCACCAAGATCTGAGCGGGGGGGTATTCACAATGAGCAGTTCTTC. Translating gives CASSPRSERGGIHNEQFF.

This clone was detected only a few times. CDR3 region: CASRLEASGTDTQYF. As DNA, the CDR3 is TGTGCCAGCCGCTTAGAAGCGTCCGGCACAGATACGCAGTATTTT. This rearrangement joins TRBV6-5 to TRBJ2-3; the D is unclear. The CDR3 is made up of 15 amino acids. Germline CDR1 reads MNHEY; CDR2 reads SVGAGI. V gave up 8 bases and J gave up 1 base, with 16 bases separating them.

The chain uses TRBV19 and TRBJ1-4, with D uncertain. Germline lookup yields CDR1 LNHDA and CDR2 SQIVND (reference sequence). V lost 8 bases to trimming and J lost 4 bases, with 17 bases between them. The CDR3 contains 15 residues. The CDR3 DNA reads TGTGCCAGTCAGATATCGACGGGTCTTAATGAAAAACTGTTTTTT. Translating gives CASQISTGLNEKLFF. The variable domain in full, with the rest retrieved from reference TRBV19 and TRBJ1-4, is DGGITQSPKYLFRKEGQNVTLSCEQNLNHDAMYWYRQDPGQGLRLIYYSQIVNDFQKGDIAEGYSVSREKKESFPLTVTSAQKNPTAFYLCASQISTGLNEKLFFGSGTQLSVL.

As DNA, the CDR3 is TGCAGCGTGGAGGTCAGGGGGACGGGGAACGGTGAAGCTTTCTTT. The encoded protein is CSVEVRGTGNGEAFF. The rearrangement links TRBV29-1 to TRBJ1-1; 7 bases map to TRBD1. After removal of 6 bases from V and 7 bases from J, the junction contained 17 bases not matched to a gene. The length of the CDR3 is 15 residues. In germline, CDR1 is SQVTM, CDR2 ANQGSEA. The variable domain in full, completed from reference TRBV29-1 and TRBJ1-1, reads SAVISQKPSRDICQRGTSLTIQCQVDSQVTMMFWYRQQPGQSLTLIATANQGSEATYESGFVIDKFPISRPNLTFSTLTVSNMSPEDSSIYLCSVEVRGTGNGEAFFGQGTRLTVV.

V and J are TRBV6-1 and TRBJ2-5; 7 nucleotides line up with TRBD1. The J call may not be correct, given that the DNA end is closer to TRBJ2-7. The CDR3 covers 14 residues. The germline gives CDR1 MNHNS, CDR2 SASEGT. CDR3 nucleotides: TGTGCCAGCAGTACTTATCCGACAGGGCGCGAGCAGTACTTC. Translating gives CASSTYPTGREQYF.

The chain has TRBV4-3 and TRBJ1-3, with D unclear. CDR3 length: 15 amino acids. Germline-derived CDR1 and CDR2 are LGHNA and YSLEER. V was trimmed by 4 bases and J by 3 bases, leaving 13 bases between them. The CDR3 spells CASSPQTGSGNTIYF. CDR3 sequence (DNA): TGCGCCAGCAGCCCCCAAACGGGGAGTGGAAACACCATATATTTT.

The chain combines TRBV4-1 with TRBJ1-1, with D possibly matching TRBD1 (5 bases). Germline V gives CDR1 MGHRA, CDR2 YSYEKL. The germline V and J ends were trimmed by 1 base and 3 bases, with 9 bases remaining between them. The CDR3 contains 14 residues. CDR3 DNA sequence: TGCGCCAGCAGCCAAGTTAAGGGGTACACTGAAGCTTTCTTT. Protein: CASSQVKGYTEAFF.

J is TRBJ2-5 and V is TRBV7-8; TRBD2 agrees at 11 bases. V shed 2 bases and J 9 bases; nucleotides not matched to a gene: 8. The CDR3 has 15 amino acids. Germline V gene sequence: CDR1 SGHVS, CDR2 FQNEAQ. CDR3 protein: CASSLKYSGGASQYF. As DNA, the CDR3 is TGTGCCAGCAGCTTAAAATATAGCGGGGGGGCCTCCCAGTACTTC.

V and J are TRBV29-1 and TRBJ1-2; a weak D match, TRBD1 (6 bases). The V gene lost 7 bases and the J gene lost 2 bases, with 17 bases spanning the gap. The germline V gene has CDR1 SQVTM and CDR2 ANQGSEA. CDR3 length equals 14 residues. The CDR3 region has the DNA TGCAGCGGGGGGGAGCGGGGGCGCAACTATGGCTACACCTTC. Its translation is CSGGERGRNYGYTF.

The rearrangement joins TRBV6-1 to TRBJ1-6, with 7 bases matching TRBD1. Looked up from germline, CDR1 is MNHNS and CDR2 is SASEGT. V shed 4 bases and J 7 bases; nucleotides not matched to a gene: 7. The CDR3 contains 15 residues. Written as DNA, the CDR3 is TGTGCCAGCAGTGTGGTCAGGGGGAGGAATTCACCCCTCCACTTT. Its translation is CASSVVRGRNSPLHF.

This rearrangement joins TRBV7-2 to TRBJ2-7; D remains ambiguous. V was clipped by 6 bases and J by 4 bases, with 13 bases between them. Germline V lookup: CDR1 SGHTA, CDR2 FQGNSA. The CDR3 covers 13 residues. CDR3 region: CASSTSWQYEQYF. DNA of the CDR3: TGTGCCAGCAGTACATCTTGGCAGTACGAGCAGTACTTC.

This chain joins TRBV7-9 and TRBJ1-2; 7 positions agree with TRBD1. The CDR3 contains 15 residues. The J segment lost 8 bases and the V segment lost 5 bases, leaving 14 bases of the junction unmatched. CDR1 and CDR2 (germline): SEHNR, FQNEAQ (reference sequence). CDR3 sequence: CASSDQGQGVEGYTF. The CDR3 nucleotides read TGTGCCAGCAGCGATCAAGGGCAGGGGGTAGAGGGCTACACCTTC.

This chain connects TRBV4-3 to TRBJ2-7, with D tentatively TRBD2 (6 bases). Per germline, CDR1 LGHNA and CDR2 YSLEER. This CDR3 spans 15 amino acids. V gave up 1 base and J gave up 0 bases, with 10 bases separating them. CDR3 amino acids: CASSQGDSGSYEQYF. In DNA, the CDR3 is TGCGCCAGCAGCCAAGGTGATAGCGGCTCCTACGAGCAGTACTTC.

The chain combines TRBV7-8 with TRBJ1-5; 7 nucleotides match TRBD1. In germline, CDR1 is SGHVS, CDR2 FQNEAQ. The CDR3 contains 14 residues. V trimming: 2 bases; J trimming: 7 bases; junction bases outside the gene matches: 5. CDR3 amino acids: CASSLSGGWQPQHF. DNA of the CDR3: TGTGCCAGCAGCTTATCAGGGGGGTGGCAGCCCCAGCATTTT.

V and J are TRBV6-1 and TRBJ1-3; TRBD1 aligns across 8 bases. V trimming: 6 bases; J trimming: 3 bases; junction bases outside the gene matches: 7. CDR1 and CDR2 (germline): MNHNS, SASEGT. The CDR3 loop spans 15 amino acids. Here the CDR3 DNA reads TGTGCCAGCAGCTTTCAGGGGGCTAATGGAAACACCATATATTTT. Translation gives CASSFQGANGNTIYF.

The sample holds one count of this clone. The chain joins TRBV11-3 to TRBJ1-2; D call uncertain. The V gene lost 1 base and the J gene lost 4 bases, with 7 bases spanning the gap. CDR1 SGHNT and CDR2 YENEEA come from the germline V gene. CDR3 length: 13 amino acids. The CDR3 coding sequence is TGTGCCAGCAGCTTAGCGAGGAGCTATGGCTACACCTTC. This sequence encodes CASSLARSYGYTF.

The chain carries TRBV5-6 and TRBJ2-5, with 7 bases identical to TRBD1. The J call could be wrong; TRBJ2-7 is a better fit for the DNA end. The CDR3 sequence is 16 residues long. The germline CDR1 and CDR2 sequences are SGHDT and YYEEEE. The CDR3 DNA reads as TGTGCCAGCAGCTCATTGACAGGGAAAAGCTCCTACGAGCAGTACTTC. It is translated as CASSSLTGKSSYEQYF.

The V call is TRBV5-1, the J call TRBJ2-2, with 8 bases lining up with TRBD2. Germline V gene sequence: CDR1 SGHRS, CDR2 YFSETQ. The V segment lost 0 bases and the J segment 5 bases; nucleotides outside the gene matches: 9. The CDR3 covers 17 residues. Written as DNA, the CDR3 is TGCGCCAGCAGCTTGGCCGGAACTAGCGGAGGTACCGGGGAGCTGTTTTTT. Translated, it gives CASSLAGTSGGTGELFF. The whole variable domain, filled in from reference TRBV5-1 and TRBJ2-2, reads KAGVTQTPRYLIKTRGQQVTLSCSPISGHRSVSWYQQTPGQGLQFLFEYFSETQRNKGNFPGRFSGRQFSNSRSEMNVSTLELGDSALYLCASSLAGTSGGTGELFFGEGSRLTVL.

Turning to this clone: One junction end does not reproduce the germline sequence, and a read error may be involved. The rearrangement uses TRBV4-2 and TRBJ2-4; 7 bases line up with TRBD1. The CDR3 runs 17 residues. Germline V CDR1 and CDR2: LGHNA, YNFKEQ. The CDR3 sequence: CASSHETGIIGKDIQYF. The CDR3 DNA follows: TGTGCCAGCAGCCACGAGACAGGGATCATCGGCAAAGACATTCAGTACTTC.

For this clone: One junction end does not reproduce the germline sequence, and a read error may be involved. The sample holds other DNA sequences that translate to the same CDR3. V is TRBV11-3 and J is TRBJ2-7, with 7 bases fitting TRBD1. There are 18 residues in the CDR3. Germline values: CDR1 SGHNT, CDR2 YENEEA. The CDR3 DNA sequence: TGTGCCAGCAGTTTAGTCGTCGTGTTCGGACAGGAACCCTACGAGCAGTACTTC. It specifies CASSLVVVFGQEPYEQYF.

This clone was detected a few times. This rearrangement joins TRBV7-9 to TRBJ2-1, with D perhaps matching TRBD2 (6 bases). Trimming took off 3 bases at V and 5 bases at J, with 11 bases between the two ends. The CDR3 consists of 14 residues. Germline V gene lookup returns CDR1 SEHNR and CDR2 FQNEAQ (reference sequence). The CDR3 spells CASSLMVADNEQFF. In DNA form, the CDR3 reads TGTGCCAGCAGCTTGATGGTAGCGGACAATGAGCAGTTCTTC.

This chain links TRBV19 with TRBJ2-7; TRBD2 matches at 8 bases. J lost 4 bases, V lost 2 bases, and 7 bases had no gene match. The CDR3 is 15 amino acids. CDR1 and CDR2 from the germline V gene are LNHDA and SQIVND (reference sequence). In nucleotides, the CDR3 is TGTGCCAGTAGTATATGGCCTAGCGGGCGGTACGAGCAGTACTTC. It encodes CASSIWPSGRYEQYF.

The rearrangement joins TRBV5-1 to TRBJ2-6; D unresolved. This CDR3 is 15 amino acids long. Germline V lookup: CDR1 SGHRS, CDR2 YFSETQ. Between the trimmed V and J ends, which lost 2 bases and 2 bases, there was a span of 8 bases. The DNA of the CDR3 is TGCGCCAGCAGCTTAGTTGGAGCTGGGGCCAACGTCCTGACTTTC. Translating gives CASSLVGAGANVLTF.

This rearrangement joins TRBV19 to TRBJ1-2; D remains unclear. The CDR3 length is 12 residues. Germline V CDR1 and CDR2: LNHDA, SQIVND (reference sequence). Trimming removed 3 bases at V and 7 bases at J, with 9 bases between. In DNA, the CDR3 is TGTGCCAGTAGTATTGTTACGGGTGGCTACACCTTC. Translating it yields CASSIVTGGYTF.

The chain links TRBV5-5 to TRBJ1-1; D is ambiguous. The CDR3 has 14 amino acids. CDR1 SGHKS and CDR2 YYEKEE come from the germline V gene (reference sequence). Trimming removed 1 base at V and 2 bases at J, with 9 bases between. CDR3 coding DNA: TGTGCCAGCAGCTTGCTGGGCCCAAACACTGAAGCTTTCTTT. Translating gives CASSLLGPNTEAFF.